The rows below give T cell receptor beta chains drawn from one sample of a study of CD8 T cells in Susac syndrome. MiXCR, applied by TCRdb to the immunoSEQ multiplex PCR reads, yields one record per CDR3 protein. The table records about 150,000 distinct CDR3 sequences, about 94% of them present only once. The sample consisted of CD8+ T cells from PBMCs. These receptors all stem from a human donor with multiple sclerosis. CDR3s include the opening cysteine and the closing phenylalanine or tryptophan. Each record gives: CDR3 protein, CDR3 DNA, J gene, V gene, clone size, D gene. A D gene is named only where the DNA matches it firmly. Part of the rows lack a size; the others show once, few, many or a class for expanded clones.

CASTLGAALNNEQFF | TGTGCCAGCACCCTTGGCGCGGCCCTAAACAATGAGCAGTTCTTC | TRBJ2-1 | TRBV27 | - | -
CASSVGVGISYEQYF | TGTGCCAGCAGCGTAGGGGTGGGGATCTCCTACGAGCAGTACTTC | TRBJ2-7 | TRBV9 | - | -
CASTQGNTEAFF | TGTGCCAGCACCCAGGGTAACACTGAAGCTTTCTTT | TRBJ1-1 | TRBV13 | - | -
CASSPRGGNYNEQFF | TGTGCCAGCAGCCCCCGCGGGGGGAACTACAATGAGCAGTTCTTC | TRBJ2-1 | TRBV7-9 | - | TRBD2
CASSLSVGHTGELFF | TGTGCCAGCAGTTTATCTGTTGGGCACACCGGGGAGCTGTTTTTT | TRBJ2-2 | TRBV27 | once | -
CASSVGRTGTVEQYF | TGTGCCAGCAGCGTAGGTCGGACAGGGACCGTCGAGCAGTACTTC | TRBJ2-7 | TRBV9 | - | TRBD1
CATSPGVVDNEQFF | TGTGCCACCTCACCAGGGGTGGTAGACAATGAGCAGTTCTTC | TRBJ2-1 | TRBV15 | - | -
CSATEGDNYGYTF | TGCAGCGCAACAGAGGGTGATAACTATGGCTACACCTTC | TRBJ1-2 | TRBV29-1 | - | -
CATSRDRFLAGENIQYF | TGTGCCACCAGCAGAGATCGATTCCTAGCGGGGGAAAACATTCAGTACTTC | TRBJ2-4 | TRBV15 | - | TRBD2
CASSPLWTGVQETQYF | TGTGCCAGCAGCCCACTTTGGACAGGGGTCCAAGAGACCCAGTACTTC | TRBJ2-5 | TRBV3-1 | - | TRBD1
CASASGSSYEQYF | TGTGCCAGTGCCTCAGGGAGCTCCTACGAGCAGTACTTC | TRBJ2-7 | TRBV19 | - | -
CASSQSSRLEELFF | TGTGCCAGCAGCCAATCGAGTCGACTAGAGGAGCTGTTTTTT | TRBJ2-2 | TRBV16 | - | -
CASSKSAGTTNQPQHF | TGTGCCAGCAGCAAATCAGCCGGGACGACTAATCAGCCCCAGCATTTT | TRBJ1-5 | TRBV21-1 | - | -
CAWRLQGAHEQYF | TGTGCCTGGAGGCTACAGGGGGCCCACGAGCAGTACTTC | TRBJ2-7 | TRBV30 | - | TRBD1
CASSRPTSGGASYNEQFF | TGTGCCAGCTCACGACCTACTAGCGGGGGGGCCTCGTACAATGAGCAGTTCTTC | TRBJ2-1 | TRBV18 | - | TRBD2
CATSRTDRLYSNQPQHF | TGTGCCACCAGCAGGACGGACAGGCTTTATAGCAATCAGCCCCAGCATTTT | TRBJ1-5 | TRBV15 | - | TRBD1
CASSGAGVNQPQHF | TGTGCCAGCTCCGGGGCAGGAGTTAATCAGCCCCAGCATTTT | TRBJ1-5 | TRBV7-9 | - | -
CSPQGTGGYEQYF | TGCAGTCCCCAGGGGACAGGGGGTTACGAGCAGTACTTC | TRBJ2-7 | TRBV20-1 | - | TRBD1
CASSTGTVYEQYF | TGTGCCAGTAGTACCGGGACAGTCTACGAGCAGTACTTC | TRBJ2-7 | TRBV19 | - | TRBD1
CSAREGQGARGNQPQHF | TGCAGTGCTAGAGAAGGGCAGGGGGCGCGGGGCAATCAGCCCCAGCATTTT | TRBJ1-5 | TRBV20-1 | - | TRBD1
CSARASDVGTTEAFF | TGCAGTGCTAGAGCCTCGGACGTGGGGACCACTGAAGCTTTCTTT | TRBJ1-1 | TRBV20-1 | - | -
CASSMLGGSNQPQHF | TGTGCCAGCAGCATGTTAGGAGGTAGCAATCAGCCCCAGCATTTT | TRBJ1-5 | TRBV21-1 | - | -
CSVRTSGTAVSAKNIQYF | TGCAGCGTTCGTACTTCCGGGACAGCCGTTTCGGCCAAAAACATTCAGTACTTC | TRBJ2-4 | TRBV29-1 | - | TRBD1
CASLEDSVTEAFF | TGTGCCAGTCTCGAAGATTCGGTCACTGAAGCTTTCTTT | TRBJ1-1 | TRBV2 | - | -
CSAIRGGINTEAFF | TGCAGTGCGATAAGAGGGGGGATCAACACTGAAGCTTTCTTT | TRBJ1-1 | TRBV20-1 | - | -
CASRDYYGYTF | TGTGCCAGCAGGGACTACTATGGCTACACCTTC | TRBJ1-2 | TRBV27 | - | -
CASSPRGQPYNEQFF | TGTGCCAGCAGCCCCCGGGGGCAACCTTACAATGAGCAGTTCTTC | TRBJ2-1 | TRBV13 | - | -
CSASGRFGDYEAFF | TGCAGTGCTTCGGGTCGTTTCGGGGACTATGAAGCTTTCTTT | TRBJ1-1 | TRBV20-1 | - | -
CSARDRMVVSAFF | TGCAGTGCCAGAGACAGGATGGTTGTGTCCGCTTTCTTT | TRBJ1-1 | TRBV20-1 | - | -
CASSRGQGVGNSPLHF | TGTGCCAGCAGCCGCGGACAGGGGGTCGGTAATTCACCCCTCCACTTT | TRBJ1-6 | TRBV7-9 | - | TRBD1
CASSLSPGTVLYEQYF | TGTGCCAGCAGTTTATCCCCCGGGACAGTACTCTACGAGCAGTACTTC | TRBJ2-7 | TRBV27 | - | TRBD1
CSAITRGPEAFF | TGCAGCGCCATTACGAGGGGGCCTGAAGCTTTCTTT | TRBJ1-1 | TRBV29-1 | - | TRBD1
CASTPQGANYGYTF | TGTGCCAGCACCCCCCAGGGCGCAAACTATGGCTACACCTTC | TRBJ1-2 | TRBV12-3/TRBV12-4 | - | -
CAARGGDSGNTIYF | TGTGCCGCAAGAGGGGGTGACTCTGGAAACACCATATATTTT | TRBJ1-3 | TRBV6-5 | - | -
CASSSNPSHRVGQPQHF | TGTGCCAGCAGTTCAAACCCTTCCCACAGGGTGGGACAGCCCCAGCATTTT | TRBJ1-5 | TRBV27 | - | -
CASSLSGTSPLHF | TGTGCCAGCAGTTTATCGGGGACTTCACCCCTCCACTTT | TRBJ1-6 | TRBV27 | - | -
CASSVDGEGTDTQYF | TGTGCCAGCAGCGTAGACGGGGAAGGCACAGATACGCAGTATTTT | TRBJ2-3 | TRBV9 | - | -
CASSLTAGLGSSYNEQFF | TGTGCCAGCAGCTTAACGGCAGGGCTCGGGAGCTCCTACAATGAGCAGTTCTTC | TRBJ2-1 | TRBV13 | - | -
CASSLREGRTDTQYF | TGTGCCAGCAGCCTCCGGGAGGGCCGCACAGATACGCAGTATTTT | TRBJ2-3 | TRBV7-3 | - | TRBD2
CASSLAGIRNEQFF | TGTGCCAGCAGCCTAGCGGGCATAAGGAATGAGCAGTTCTTC | TRBJ2-1 | TRBV7-3 | - | TRBD2
CASSLVRSLSGYTF | TGTGCCAGCAGCTTAGTTCGCAGCTTGAGTGGCTACACCTTC | TRBJ1-2 | TRBV7-9 | - | -